The sequence of this T cell receptor beta chain was determined in a study of vaccination and CD4 T cells after COVID-19. Regarding treatment: approximately 9-day PBMC culture with coronavirus spike peptide pools or control peptides (ViraFEST assay). It was before the COVID-19 pandemic (2011-2018) that the unexposed donor's CD4+ T cells were collected. Of note for this clonotype: Its antigen is unknown.

The Oncomine TCR Beta short-read assay sequenced DNA from cultured CD4+ T cells. MiXCR, applied by TCRdb to the PCR reads, yields one record per CDR3 protein. In the table there are about 7,700 distinct CDR3 sequences, roughly two fifths of which are singletons. This receptor was obtained from a human donor in good health. The material sequenced was CD4+ T cells from blood, cultured in vitro.

In DNA form, the CDR3 reads TGTGCCAGCAGTTTCTCAGAAGAGACCCAGTACTTC. This encodes CASSFSEETQYF. The rearrangement joins TRBV12-3 or TRBV12-4 to TRBJ2-5, with no clear D. The CDR3 has 12 amino acids. V was pared by 3 bases and J by 3 bases, with 5 bases between.